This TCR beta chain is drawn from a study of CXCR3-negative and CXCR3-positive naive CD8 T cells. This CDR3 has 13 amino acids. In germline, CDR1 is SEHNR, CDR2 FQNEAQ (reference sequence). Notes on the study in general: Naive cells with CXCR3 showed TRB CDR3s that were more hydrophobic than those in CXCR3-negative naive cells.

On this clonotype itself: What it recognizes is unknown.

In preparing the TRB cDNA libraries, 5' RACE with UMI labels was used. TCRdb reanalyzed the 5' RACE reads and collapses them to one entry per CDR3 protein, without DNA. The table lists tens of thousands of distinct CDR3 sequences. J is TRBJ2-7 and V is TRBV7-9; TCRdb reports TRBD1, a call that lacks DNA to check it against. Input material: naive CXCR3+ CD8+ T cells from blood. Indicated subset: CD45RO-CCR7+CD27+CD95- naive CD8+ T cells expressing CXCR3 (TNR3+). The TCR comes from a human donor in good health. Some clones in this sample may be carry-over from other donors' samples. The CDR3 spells CASSPWAEDEQYF.